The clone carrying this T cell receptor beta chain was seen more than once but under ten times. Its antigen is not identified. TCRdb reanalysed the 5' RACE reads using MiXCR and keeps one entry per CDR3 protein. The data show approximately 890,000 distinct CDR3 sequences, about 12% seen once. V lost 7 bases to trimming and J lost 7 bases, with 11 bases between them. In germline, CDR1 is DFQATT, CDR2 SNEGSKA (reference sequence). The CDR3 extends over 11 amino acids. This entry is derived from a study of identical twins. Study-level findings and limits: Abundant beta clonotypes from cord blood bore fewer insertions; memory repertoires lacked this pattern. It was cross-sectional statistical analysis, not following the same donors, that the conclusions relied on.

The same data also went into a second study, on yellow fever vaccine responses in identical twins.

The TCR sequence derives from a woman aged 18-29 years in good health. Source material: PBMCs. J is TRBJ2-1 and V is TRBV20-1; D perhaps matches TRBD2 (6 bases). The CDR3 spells CSGVGSNEQFF. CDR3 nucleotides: TGCAGTGGTGTCGGGAGTAATGAGCAGTTCTTC.